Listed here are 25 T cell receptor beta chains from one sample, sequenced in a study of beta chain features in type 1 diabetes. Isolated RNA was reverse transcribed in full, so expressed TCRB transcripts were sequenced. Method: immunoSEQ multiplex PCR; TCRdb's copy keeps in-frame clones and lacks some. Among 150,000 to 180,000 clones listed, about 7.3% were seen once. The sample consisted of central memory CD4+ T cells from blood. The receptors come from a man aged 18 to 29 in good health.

The CDR3 DNA sequence: TGTGCCACCGATAGGGGAAACCTGCGGGAGCAGTTCTTC. Amino acids: CATDRGNLREQFF. The chain employs TRBV6-6 and TRBJ2-1, with D perhaps TRBD1 (5 bases). The CDR3 sequence is 13 residues long. Looked up from germline, CDR1 is MNHNY and CDR2 is SVGAGI (reference sequence). V lost 10 bases, J lost 10 bases, and 20 bases lay in between.

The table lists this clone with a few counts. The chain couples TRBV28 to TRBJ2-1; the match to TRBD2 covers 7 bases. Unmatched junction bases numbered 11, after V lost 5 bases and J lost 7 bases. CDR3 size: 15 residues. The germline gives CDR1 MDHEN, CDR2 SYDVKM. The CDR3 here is CASSLMAGAGNEQFF. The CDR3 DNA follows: TGTGCCAGCAGTCTGATGGCGGGAGCTGGGAATGAGCAGTTCTTC.

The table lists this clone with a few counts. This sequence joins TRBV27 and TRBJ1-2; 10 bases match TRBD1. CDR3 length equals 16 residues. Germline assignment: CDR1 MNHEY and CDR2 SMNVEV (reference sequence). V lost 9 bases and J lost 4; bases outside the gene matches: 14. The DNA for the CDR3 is TGTGCCAGTCGGGGGGGGACAGGGGCAAACTTCTATGGCTACACCTTC. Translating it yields CASRGGTGANFYGYTF.

The CDR3, as DNA: TGTGCCAGCAGTGACTACAGGGATCAGCCCCAGCATTTT. Translating gives CASSDYRDQPQHF. The chain recombines TRBV2 with TRBJ1-5; a weak D match, TRBD1 (6 bases). This CDR3 is built from 13 residues. The V and J ends lost 3 bases and 5 bases respectively, with 8 bases between them. The germline V gene encodes CDR1 SNHLY and CDR2 FYNNEI.

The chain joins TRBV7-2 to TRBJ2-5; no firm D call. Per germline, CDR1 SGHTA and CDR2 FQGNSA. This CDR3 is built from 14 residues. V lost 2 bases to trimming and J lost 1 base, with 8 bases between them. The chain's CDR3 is CASSLLRGQETQYF. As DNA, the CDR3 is TGTGCCAGCAGCTTATTGAGAGGCCAAGAGACCCAGTACTTC. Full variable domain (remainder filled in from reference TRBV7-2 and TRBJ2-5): GAGVSQSPSNKVTEKGKDVELRCDPISGHTALYWYRQSLGQGLEFLIYFQGNSAPDKSGLPSDRFSAERTGGSVSTLTIQRTQQEDSAVYLCASSLLRGQETQYFGPGTRLLVL.

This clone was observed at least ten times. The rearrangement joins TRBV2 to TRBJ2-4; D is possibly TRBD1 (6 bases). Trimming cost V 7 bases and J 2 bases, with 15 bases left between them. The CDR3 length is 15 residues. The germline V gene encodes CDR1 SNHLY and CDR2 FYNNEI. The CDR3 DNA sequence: TGTGCCAGCATGTCTCTTGGGGGCCCCAAAAACATTCAGTACTTC. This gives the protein CASMSLGGPKNIQYF.

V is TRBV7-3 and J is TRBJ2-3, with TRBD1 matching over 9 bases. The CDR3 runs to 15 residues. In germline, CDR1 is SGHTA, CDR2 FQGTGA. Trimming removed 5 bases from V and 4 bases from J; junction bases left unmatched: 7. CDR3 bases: TGTGCCAGCAGCCCCGGGACAGGGAGTTCAGATACGCAGTATTTT. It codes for CASSPGTGSSDTQYF.

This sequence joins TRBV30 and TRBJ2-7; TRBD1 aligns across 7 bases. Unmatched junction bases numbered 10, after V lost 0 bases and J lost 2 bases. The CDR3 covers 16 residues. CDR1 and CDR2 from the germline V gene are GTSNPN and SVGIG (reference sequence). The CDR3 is CAWSVGRTGAPYEQYF. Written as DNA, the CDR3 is TGTGCCTGGAGTGTTGGAAGGACAGGTGCCCCCTACGAGCAGTACTTC.

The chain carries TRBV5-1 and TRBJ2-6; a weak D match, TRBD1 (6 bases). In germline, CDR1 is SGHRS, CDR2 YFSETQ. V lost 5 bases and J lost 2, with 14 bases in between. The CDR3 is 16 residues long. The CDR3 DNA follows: TGCGCCAGCAGAGGAGAAGGGACACCTGGGGCCAACGTCCTGACTTTC. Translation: CASRGEGTPGANVLTF. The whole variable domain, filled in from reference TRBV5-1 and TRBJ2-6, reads KAGVTQTPRYLIKTRGQQVTLSCSPISGHRSVSWYQQTPGQGLQFLFEYFSETQRNKGNFPGRFSGRQFSNSRSEMNVSTLELGDSALYLCASRGEGTPGANVLTFGAGSRLTVL.

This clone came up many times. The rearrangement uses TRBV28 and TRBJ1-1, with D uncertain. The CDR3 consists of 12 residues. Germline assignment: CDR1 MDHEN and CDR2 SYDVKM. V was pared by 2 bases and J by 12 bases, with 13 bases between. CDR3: CASSLNSRRTFF. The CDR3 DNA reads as TGTGCCAGCAGTTTAAACAGTCGTCGCACTTTCTTT.

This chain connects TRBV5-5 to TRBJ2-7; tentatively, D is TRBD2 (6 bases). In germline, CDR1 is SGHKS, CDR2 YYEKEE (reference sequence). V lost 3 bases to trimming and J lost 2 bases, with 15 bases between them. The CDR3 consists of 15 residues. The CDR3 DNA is TGTGCCAGCAGCTGGAGCGCGGGGCGAACCTACGAGCAGTACTTC. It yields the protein CASSWSAGRTYEQYF.

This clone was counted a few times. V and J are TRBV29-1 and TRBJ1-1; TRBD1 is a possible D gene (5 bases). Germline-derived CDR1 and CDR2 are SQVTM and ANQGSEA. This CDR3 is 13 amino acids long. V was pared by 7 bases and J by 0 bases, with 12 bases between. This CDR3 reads CSGGRGMNTEAFF. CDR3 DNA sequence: TGCAGCGGGGGGAGGGGAATGAACACTGAAGCTTTCTTT.

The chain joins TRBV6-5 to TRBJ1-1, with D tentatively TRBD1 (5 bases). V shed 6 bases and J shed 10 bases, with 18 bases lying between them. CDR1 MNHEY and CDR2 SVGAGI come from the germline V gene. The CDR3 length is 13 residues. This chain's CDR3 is CASSPYGGAGAFF. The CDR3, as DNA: TGTGCCAGCAGCCCATATGGAGGGGCCGGAGCTTTCTTT.

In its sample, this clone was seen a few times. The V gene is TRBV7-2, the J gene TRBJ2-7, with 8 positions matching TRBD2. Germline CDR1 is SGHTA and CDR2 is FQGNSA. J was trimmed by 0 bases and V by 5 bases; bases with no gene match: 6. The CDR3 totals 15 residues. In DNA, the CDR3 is TGTGCCAGCAGCCCGGGAGGGGCCAGCTCCTACGAGCAGTACTTC. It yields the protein CASSPGGASSYEQYF.

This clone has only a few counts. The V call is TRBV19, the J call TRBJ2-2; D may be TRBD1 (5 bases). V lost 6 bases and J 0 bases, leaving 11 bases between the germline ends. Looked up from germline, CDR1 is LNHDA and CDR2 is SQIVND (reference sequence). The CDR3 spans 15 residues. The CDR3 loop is CASSVGASNTGELFF. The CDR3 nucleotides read TGTGCCAGTAGCGTAGGGGCGTCGAACACCGGGGAGCTGTTTTTT.

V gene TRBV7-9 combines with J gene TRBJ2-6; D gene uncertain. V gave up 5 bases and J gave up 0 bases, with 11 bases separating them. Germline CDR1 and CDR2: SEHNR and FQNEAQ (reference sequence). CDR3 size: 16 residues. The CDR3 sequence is CASSLGRLSGANVLTF. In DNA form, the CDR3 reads TGTGCCAGCAGCCTCGGCAGGCTCTCTGGGGCCAACGTCCTGACTTTC.

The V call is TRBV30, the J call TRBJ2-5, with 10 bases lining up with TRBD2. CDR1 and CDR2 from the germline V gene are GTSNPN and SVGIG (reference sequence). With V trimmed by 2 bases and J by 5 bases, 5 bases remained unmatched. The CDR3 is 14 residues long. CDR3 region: CAWSPGTSVETQYF. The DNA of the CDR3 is TGTGCCTGGAGTCCCGGGACTAGCGTGGAGACCCAGTACTTC.

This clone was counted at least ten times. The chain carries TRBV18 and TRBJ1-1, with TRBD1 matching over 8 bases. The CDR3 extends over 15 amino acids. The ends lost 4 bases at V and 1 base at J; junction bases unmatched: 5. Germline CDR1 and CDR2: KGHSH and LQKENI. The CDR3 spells CASSLADRGNTEAFF. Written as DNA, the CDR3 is TGTGCCAGCTCACTTGCCGACAGGGGGAACACTGAAGCTTTCTTT.

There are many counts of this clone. The CDR3 DNA sequence: TGTGCCTGGAGTGTATCCCAGTTAGCTTTCTTT. Translation gives CAWSVSQLAFF. V is TRBV30 and J is TRBJ1-1; no clear D. Germline CDR1 is GTSNPN and CDR2 is SVGIG (reference sequence). The V end lost 0 bases, the J end lost 10 bases, and 9 bases lay between the germline ends. This CDR3 spans 11 amino acids.

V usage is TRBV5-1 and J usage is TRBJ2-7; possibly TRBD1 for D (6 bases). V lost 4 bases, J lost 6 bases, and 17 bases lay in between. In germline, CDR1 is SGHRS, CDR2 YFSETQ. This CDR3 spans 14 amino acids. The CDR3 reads CASSNGQPSSEQYF. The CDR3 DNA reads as TGCGCCAGCAGCAACGGACAGCCCTCTAGCGAGCAGTACTTC. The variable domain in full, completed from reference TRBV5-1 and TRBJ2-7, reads KAGVTQTPRYLIKTRGQQVTLSCSPISGHRSVSWYQQTPGQGLQFLFEYFSETQRNKGNFPGRFSGRQFSNSRSEMNVSTLELGDSALYLCASSNGQPSSEQYFGPGTRLTVT.

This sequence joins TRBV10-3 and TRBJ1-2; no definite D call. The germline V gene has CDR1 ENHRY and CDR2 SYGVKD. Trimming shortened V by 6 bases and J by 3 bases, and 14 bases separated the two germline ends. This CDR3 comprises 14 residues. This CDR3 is CAISHRDGDYGYTF. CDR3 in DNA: TGTGCCATCAGCCACCGAGACGGGGACTATGGCTACACCTTC.

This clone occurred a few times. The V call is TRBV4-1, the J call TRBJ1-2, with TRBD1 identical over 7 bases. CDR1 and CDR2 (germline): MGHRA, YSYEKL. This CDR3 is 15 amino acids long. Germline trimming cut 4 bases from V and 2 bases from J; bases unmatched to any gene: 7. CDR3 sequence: CASSRGTVGNYGYTF. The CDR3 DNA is TGCGCCAGCAGCCGGGGGACAGTCGGGAACTATGGCTACACCTTC.

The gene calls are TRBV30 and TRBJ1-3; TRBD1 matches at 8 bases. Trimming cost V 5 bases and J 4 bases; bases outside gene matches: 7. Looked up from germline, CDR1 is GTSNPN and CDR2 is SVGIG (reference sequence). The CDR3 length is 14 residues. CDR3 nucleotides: TGTGCCTGGCTACCGGACAGGGTGGGAAACACCATATATTTT. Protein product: CAWLPDRVGNTIYF.

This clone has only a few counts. The CDR3 DNA follows: TGTGCCTCACCGGACAGGGACGGGGAGCTGTTTTTT. Residues: CASPDRDGELFF. The V call is TRBV28, the J call TRBJ2-2, with 8 positions matching TRBD1. CDR1 and CDR2 (germline): MDHEN, SYDVKM. There are 12 residues in the CDR3. V shed 11 bases, J shed 7 bases, and the junction held 6 bases outside the gene matches.

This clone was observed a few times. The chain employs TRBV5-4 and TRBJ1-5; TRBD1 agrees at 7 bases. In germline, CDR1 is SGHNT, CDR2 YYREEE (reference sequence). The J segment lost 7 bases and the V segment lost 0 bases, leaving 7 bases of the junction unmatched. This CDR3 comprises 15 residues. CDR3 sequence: CASSLERGRNQPQHF. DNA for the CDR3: TGTGCCAGCAGCTTGGAGAGGGGGCGTAACCAGCCCCAGCATTTT.